The next 3 T cell receptor beta chains were all read from a single sample in a study of blood T cell repertoires in COVID-19. Assay used: immunoSEQ multiplex PCR; TCRdb lists only in-frame clones, some missing. Among roughly 250,000 clones listed, 82% were seen once. Sequences were obtained from peripheral blood. The origin of the receptors is an elderly woman with acute or convalescent COVID-19.

The V call is TRBV6-5, the J call TRBJ2-3; D perhaps matches TRBD1 (6 bases). This CDR3 spans 16 amino acids. The germline V gene encodes CDR1 MNHEY and CDR2 SVGAGI. Trimming pared 0 bases from V and 4 bases from J, leaving 14 bases between. In nucleotides, the CDR3 is TGTGCCAGCAGTTACTCGGGGGACATAGCACCAGATACGCAGTATTTT. The encoded protein is CASSYSGDIAPDTQYF.

The V gene is TRBV27, the J gene TRBJ2-5, with TRBD2 matching over 14 bases. Looked up from germline, CDR1 is MNHEY and CDR2 is SMNVEV (reference sequence). V shed 6 bases and J 2 bases; nucleotides not matched to a gene: 17. The CDR3 loop spans 20 amino acids. CDR3 region: CASRKKGTSGRIRRQETQYF. The CDR3 DNA reads TGTGCCAGCAGGAAAAAGGGGACTAGCGGGAGAATAAGACGGCAAGAGACCCAGTACTTC.

The J gene is TRBJ2-1, the V gene TRBV9, with TRBD2 matching over 11 bases. The CDR3 is 17 amino acids. Germline CDR1 is SGDLS and CDR2 is YYNGEE. With V trimmed by 0 bases and J by 8 bases, 10 bases remained unmatched. This CDR3 is CASSVDVGTSGWYEQFF. CDR3 sequence (DNA): TGTGCCAGCAGCGTAGACGTCGGGACTAGCGGATGGTATGAGCAGTTCTTC.